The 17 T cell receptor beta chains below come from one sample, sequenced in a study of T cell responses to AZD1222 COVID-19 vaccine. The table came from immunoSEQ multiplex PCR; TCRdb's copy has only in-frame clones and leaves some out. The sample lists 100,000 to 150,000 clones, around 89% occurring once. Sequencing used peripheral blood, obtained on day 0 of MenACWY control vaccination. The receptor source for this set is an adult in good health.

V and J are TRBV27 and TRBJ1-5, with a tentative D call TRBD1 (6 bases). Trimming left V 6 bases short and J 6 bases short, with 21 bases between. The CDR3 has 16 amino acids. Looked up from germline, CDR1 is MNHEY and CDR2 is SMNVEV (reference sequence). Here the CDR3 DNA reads TGTGCCAGCAGCCCCTTGACCCGGGGGGCGGGTCAGCCCCAGCATTTT. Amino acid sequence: CASSPLTRGAGQPQHF.

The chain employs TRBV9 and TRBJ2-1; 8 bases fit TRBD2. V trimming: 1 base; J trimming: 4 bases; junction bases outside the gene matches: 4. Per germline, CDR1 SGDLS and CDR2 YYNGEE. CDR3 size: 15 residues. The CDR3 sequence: CASSVSTSGYNEQFF. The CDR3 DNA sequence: TGTGCCAGCAGCGTAAGTACTAGCGGTTACAATGAGCAGTTCTTC.

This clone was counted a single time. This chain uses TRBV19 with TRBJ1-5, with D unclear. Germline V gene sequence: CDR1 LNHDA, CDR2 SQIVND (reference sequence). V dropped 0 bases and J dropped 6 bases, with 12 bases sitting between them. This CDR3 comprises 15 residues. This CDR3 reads CASSIEGRLRQPQHF. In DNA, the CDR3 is TGTGCCAGTAGTATAGAAGGCAGGTTGCGTCAGCCCCAGCATTTT.

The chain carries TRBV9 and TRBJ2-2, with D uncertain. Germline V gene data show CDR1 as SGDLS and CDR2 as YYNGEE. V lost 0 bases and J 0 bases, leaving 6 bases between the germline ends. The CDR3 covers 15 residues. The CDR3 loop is CASSVGRPNTGELFF. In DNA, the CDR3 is TGTGCCAGCAGCGTAGGCCGACCGAACACCGGGGAGCTGTTTTTT.

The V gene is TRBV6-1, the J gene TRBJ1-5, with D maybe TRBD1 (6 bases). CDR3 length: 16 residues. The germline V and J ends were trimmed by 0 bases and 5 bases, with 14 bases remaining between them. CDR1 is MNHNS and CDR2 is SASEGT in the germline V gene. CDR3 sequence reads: CASSEAVGGGHQPQHF. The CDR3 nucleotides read TGTGCCAGCAGTGAAGCGGTTGGAGGGGGTCATCAGCCCCAGCATTTT.

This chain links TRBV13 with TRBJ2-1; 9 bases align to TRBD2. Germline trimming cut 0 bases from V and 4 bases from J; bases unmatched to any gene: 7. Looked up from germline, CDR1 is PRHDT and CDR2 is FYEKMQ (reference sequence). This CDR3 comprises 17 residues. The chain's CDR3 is CASSLGPLAGSYNEQFF. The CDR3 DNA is TGTGCCAGCAGCTTAGGCCCGCTAGCGGGATCGTACAATGAGCAGTTCTTC.

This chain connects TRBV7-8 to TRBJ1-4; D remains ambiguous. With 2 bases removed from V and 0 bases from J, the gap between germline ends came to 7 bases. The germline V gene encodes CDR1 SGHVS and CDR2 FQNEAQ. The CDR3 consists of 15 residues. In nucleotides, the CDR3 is TGTGCCAGCAGCTTAACAACTGCAACTAATGAAAAACTGTTTTTT. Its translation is CASSLTTATNEKLFF.

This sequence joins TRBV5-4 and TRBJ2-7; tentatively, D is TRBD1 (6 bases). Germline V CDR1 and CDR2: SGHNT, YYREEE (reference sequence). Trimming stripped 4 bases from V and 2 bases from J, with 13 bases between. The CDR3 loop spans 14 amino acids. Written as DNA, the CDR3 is TGTGCCAGCAGCATAGGACAGAGTACCTACGAGCAGTACTTC. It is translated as CASSIGQSTYEQYF.

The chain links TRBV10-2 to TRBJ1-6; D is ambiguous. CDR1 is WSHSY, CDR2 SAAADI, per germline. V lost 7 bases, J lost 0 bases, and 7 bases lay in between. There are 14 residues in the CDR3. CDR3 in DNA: TGCGCCAGCACGGGGAGCTCCTATAATTCACCCCTCCACTTT. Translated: CASTGSSYNSPLHF.

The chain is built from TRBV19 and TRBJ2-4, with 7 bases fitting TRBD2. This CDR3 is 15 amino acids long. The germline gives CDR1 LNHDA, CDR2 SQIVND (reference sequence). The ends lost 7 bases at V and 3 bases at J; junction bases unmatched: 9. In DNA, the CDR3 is TGTGCCAGTAAACGGGGGGAGGGCGACAAAAACATTCAGTACTTC. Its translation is CASKRGEGDKNIQYF.

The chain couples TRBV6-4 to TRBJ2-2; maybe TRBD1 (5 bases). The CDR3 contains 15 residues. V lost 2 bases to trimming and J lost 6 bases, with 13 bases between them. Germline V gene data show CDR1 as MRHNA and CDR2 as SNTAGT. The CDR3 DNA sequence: TGTGCCAGCAGTGACGGGGCAGGCAGATCCGGGGAGCTGTTTTTT. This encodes CASSDGAGRSGELFF.

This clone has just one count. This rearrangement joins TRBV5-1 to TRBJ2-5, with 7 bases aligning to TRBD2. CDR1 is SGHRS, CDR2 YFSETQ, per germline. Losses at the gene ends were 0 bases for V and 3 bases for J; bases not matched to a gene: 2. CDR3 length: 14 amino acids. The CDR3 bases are TGCGCCAGCAGCTTGGCGCTAGCGGAAGAGACCCAGTACTTC. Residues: CASSLALAEETQYF.

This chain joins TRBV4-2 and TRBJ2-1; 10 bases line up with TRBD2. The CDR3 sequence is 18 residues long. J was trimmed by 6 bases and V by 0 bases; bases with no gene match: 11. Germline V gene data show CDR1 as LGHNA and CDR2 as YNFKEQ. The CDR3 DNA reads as TGTGCCAGCAGCCAAGATCAGGCCGGGACTAGCGCCCGCAATGAGCAGTTCTTC. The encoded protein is CASSQDQAGTSARNEQFF.

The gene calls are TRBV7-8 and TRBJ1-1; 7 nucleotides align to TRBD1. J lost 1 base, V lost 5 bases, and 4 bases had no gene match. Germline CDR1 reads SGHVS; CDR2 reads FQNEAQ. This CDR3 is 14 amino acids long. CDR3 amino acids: CASSIRQGNTEAFF. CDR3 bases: TGTGCCAGCAGCATCCGACAGGGGAACACTGAAGCTTTCTTT.

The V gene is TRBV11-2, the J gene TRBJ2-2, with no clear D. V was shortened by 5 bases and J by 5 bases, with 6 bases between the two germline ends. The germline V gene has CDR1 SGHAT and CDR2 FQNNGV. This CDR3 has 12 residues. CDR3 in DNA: TGTGCCAGCAGCCCCCAAACCGGGGAGCTGTTTTTT. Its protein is CASSPQTGELFF.

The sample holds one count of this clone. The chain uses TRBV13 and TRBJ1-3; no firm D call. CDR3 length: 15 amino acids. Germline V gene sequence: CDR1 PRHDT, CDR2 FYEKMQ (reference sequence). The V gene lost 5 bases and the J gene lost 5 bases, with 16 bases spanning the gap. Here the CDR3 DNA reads TGTGCCAGCAGCCCAATGGAAAAACCCCGAAACACCATATATTTT. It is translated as CASSPMEKPRNTIYF.

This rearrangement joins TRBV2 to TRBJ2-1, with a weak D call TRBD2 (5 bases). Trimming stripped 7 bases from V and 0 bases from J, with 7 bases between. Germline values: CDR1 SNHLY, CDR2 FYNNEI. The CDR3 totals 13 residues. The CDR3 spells CASTGNSYNEQFF. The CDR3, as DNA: TGTGCCAGCACGGGGAACTCCTACAATGAGCAGTTCTTC.